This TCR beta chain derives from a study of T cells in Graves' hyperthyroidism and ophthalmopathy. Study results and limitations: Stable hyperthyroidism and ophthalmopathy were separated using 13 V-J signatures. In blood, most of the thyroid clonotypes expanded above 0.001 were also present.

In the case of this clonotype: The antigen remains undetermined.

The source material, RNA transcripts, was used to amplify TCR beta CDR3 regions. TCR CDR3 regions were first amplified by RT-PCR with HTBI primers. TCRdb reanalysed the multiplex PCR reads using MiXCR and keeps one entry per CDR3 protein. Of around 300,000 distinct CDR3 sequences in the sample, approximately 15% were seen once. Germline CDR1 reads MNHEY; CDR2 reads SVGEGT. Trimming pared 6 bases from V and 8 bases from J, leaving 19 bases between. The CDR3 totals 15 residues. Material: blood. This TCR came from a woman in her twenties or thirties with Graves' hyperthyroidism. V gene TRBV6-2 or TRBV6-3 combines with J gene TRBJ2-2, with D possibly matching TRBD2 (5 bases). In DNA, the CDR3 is TGTGCCAGCAGACTACCAGGACTCGTGGGGGGGGAGCTGTTTTTT. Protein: CASRLPGLVGGELFF.